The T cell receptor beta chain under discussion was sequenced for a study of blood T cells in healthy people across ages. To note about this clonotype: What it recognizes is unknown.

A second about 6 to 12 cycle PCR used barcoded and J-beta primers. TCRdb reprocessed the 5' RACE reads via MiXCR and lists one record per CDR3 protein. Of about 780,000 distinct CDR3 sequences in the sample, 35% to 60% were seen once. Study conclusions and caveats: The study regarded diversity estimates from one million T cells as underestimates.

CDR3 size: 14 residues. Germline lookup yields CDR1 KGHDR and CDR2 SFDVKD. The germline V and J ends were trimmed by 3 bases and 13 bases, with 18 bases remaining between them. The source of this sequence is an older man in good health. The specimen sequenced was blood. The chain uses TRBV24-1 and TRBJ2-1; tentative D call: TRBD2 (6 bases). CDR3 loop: CATSDRSTRETQFF. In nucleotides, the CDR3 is TGTGCCACCAGTGATCGCAGCACCCGGGAGACCCAGTTCTTC.